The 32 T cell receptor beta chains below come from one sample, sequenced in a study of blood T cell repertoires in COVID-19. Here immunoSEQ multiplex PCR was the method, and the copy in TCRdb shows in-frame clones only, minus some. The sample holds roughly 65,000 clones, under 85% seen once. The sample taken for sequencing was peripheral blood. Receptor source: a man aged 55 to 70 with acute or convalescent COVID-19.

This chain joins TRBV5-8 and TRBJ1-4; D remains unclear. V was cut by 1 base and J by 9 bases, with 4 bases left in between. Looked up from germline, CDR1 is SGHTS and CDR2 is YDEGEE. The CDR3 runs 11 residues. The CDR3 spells CASSLSKKLFF. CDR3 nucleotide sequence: TGTGCCAGCAGCTTGAGCAAAAAACTGTTTTTT.

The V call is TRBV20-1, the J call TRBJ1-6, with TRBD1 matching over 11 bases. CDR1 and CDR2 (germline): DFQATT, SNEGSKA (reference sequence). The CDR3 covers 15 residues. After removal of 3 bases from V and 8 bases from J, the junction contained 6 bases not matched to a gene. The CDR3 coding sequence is TGCAGTGCTAGTCCAAGGACAGGGGGCTATTCACCCCTCCACTTT. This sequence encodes CSASPRTGGYSPLHF.

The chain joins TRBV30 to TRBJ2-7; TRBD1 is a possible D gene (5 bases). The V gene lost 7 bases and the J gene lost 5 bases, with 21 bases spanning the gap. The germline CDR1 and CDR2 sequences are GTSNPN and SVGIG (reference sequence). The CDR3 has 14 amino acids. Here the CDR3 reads CAYSSTRQGNEQYF. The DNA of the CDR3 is TGTGCCTATTCTTCGACACGCCAGGGCAACGAGCAGTACTTC.

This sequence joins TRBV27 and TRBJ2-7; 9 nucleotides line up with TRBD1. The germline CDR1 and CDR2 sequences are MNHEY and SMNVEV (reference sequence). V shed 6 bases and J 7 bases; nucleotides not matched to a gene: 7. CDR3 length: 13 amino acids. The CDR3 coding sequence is TGTGCCAGCAGGATCACAGGGGGCGGTGAGCAGTACTTC. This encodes CASRITGGGEQYF.

CDR3 coding DNA: TGTGCCAGCAGCCAAGCTAACAGGGTCAACACCTTC. Its translation: CASSQANRVNTF. The rearrangement links TRBV3-1 (or the pseudogene TRBV3-2) to TRBJ1-2; perhaps TRBD1 as D (6 bases). The V and J ends lost 1 base and 12 bases respectively, with 12 bases between them. Germline V lookup: CDR1 LGHDT, CDR2 YNNKEL (reference sequence). The CDR3 extends over 12 amino acids.

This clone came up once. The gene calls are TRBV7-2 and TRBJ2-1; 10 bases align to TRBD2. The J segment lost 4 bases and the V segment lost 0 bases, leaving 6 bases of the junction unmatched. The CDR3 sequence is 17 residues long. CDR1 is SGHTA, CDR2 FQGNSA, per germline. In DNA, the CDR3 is TGTGCCAGCAGCTTAGCCTGGACTAGCGGTGATTACAATGAGCAGTTCTTC. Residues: CASSLAWTSGDYNEQFF.

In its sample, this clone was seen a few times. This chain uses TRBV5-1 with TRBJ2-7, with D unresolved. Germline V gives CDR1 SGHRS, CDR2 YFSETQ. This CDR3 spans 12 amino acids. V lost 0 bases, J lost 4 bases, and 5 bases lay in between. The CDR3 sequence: CASSLDIYEQYF. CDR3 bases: TGCGCCAGCAGCTTGGATATTTACGAGCAGTACTTC.

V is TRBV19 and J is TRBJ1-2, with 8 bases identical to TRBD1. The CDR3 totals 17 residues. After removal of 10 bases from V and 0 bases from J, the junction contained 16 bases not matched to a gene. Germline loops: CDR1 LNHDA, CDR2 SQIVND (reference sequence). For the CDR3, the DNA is TGTGCCACCAGGGCCGACAGGGGACTAACCGCTAACTATGGCTACACCTTC. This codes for CATRADRGLTANYGYTF.

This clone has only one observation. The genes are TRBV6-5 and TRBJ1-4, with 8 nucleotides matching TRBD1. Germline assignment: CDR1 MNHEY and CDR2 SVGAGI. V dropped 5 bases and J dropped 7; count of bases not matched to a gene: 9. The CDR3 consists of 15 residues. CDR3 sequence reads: CASSLGGQGAEKLFF. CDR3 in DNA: TGTGCCAGCAGTCTGGGTGGGCAGGGGGCTGAAAAACTGTTTTTT.

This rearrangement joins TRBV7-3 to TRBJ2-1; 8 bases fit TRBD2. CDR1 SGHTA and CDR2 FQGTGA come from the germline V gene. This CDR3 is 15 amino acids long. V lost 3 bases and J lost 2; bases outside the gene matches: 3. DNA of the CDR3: TGTGCCAGCAGCTTCACGGGGGGGCCCTACAATGAGCAGTTCTTC. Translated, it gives CASSFTGGPYNEQFF. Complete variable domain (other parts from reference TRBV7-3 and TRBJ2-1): GAGVSQTPSNKVTEKGKYVELRCDPISGHTALYWYRQSLGQGPEFLIYFQGTGAADDSGLPNDRFFAVRPEGSVSTLKIQRTERGDSAVYLCASSFTGGPYNEQFFGPGTRLTVL.

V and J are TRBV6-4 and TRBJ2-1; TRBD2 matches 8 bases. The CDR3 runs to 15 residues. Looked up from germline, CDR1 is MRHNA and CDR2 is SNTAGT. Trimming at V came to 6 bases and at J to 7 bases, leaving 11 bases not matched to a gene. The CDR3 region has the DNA TGTGCCAGCAGAAGTACGGGGGGGCTGGGGAATGAGCAGTTCTTC. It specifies CASRSTGGLGNEQFF.

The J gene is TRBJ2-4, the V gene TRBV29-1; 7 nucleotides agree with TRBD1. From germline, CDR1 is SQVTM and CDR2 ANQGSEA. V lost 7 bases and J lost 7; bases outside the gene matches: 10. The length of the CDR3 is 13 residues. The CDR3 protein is CSGETGSSNIQYF. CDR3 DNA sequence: TGCAGCGGGGAGACAGGGAGTAGCAACATTCAGTACTTC.

CDR3 bases: TGTGCCAGCAGCTTAGGCGGCGCGGAGGGGAACACCGGGGAGCTGTTTTTT. This codes for CASSLGGAEGNTGELFF. The chain has TRBV7-9 and TRBJ2-2; D is possibly TRBD2 (6 bases). Germline V gene lookup returns CDR1 SEHNR and CDR2 FQNEAQ (reference sequence). This CDR3 region has 17 residues. Trimming removed 1 base at V and 1 base at J, with 13 bases between.

CDR3 bases: TGTGCCACCAGCAGAGAGGCCGGGACAGGACGTTACGAGCAGTACTTC. This translates into CATSREAGTGRYEQYF. This chain joins TRBV15 and TRBJ2-7; TRBD1 agrees at 8 bases. Germline loops: CDR1 LNHNV, CDR2 YYDKDF (reference sequence). V shed 0 bases, J shed 4 bases, and the junction held 8 bases outside the gene matches. The CDR3 loop spans 16 amino acids.

The DNA of the CDR3 is TGTGCCAGCAGTGGTAATTACAGAACCCGGAATGAAAAACTGTTTTTT. Residues: CASSGNYRTRNEKLFF. The chain joins TRBV6-4 to TRBJ1-4; D not resolved. Germline lookup yields CDR1 MRHNA and CDR2 SNTAGT. The V gene lost 4 bases and the J gene lost 5 bases, with 17 bases spanning the gap. The CDR3 contains 16 residues.

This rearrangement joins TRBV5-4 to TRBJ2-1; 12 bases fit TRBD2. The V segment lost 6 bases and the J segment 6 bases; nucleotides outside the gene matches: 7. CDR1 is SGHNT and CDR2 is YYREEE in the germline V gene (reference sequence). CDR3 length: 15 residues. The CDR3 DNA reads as TGTGCCAGCAATGAGGGACTAGCGGGTCGCAATGAGCAGTTCTTC. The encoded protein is CASNEGLAGRNEQFF.

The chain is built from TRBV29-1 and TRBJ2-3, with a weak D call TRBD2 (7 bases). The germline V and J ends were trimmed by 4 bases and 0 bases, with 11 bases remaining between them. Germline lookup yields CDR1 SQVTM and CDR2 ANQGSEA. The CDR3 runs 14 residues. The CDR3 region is CSVGRGASTDTQYF. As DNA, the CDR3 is TGCAGCGTTGGTCGGGGGGCTAGCACAGATACGCAGTATTTT.

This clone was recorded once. For the CDR3, the DNA is TGTGCCAGCAGCGACAGGGGTGTTGTTTCGGTCTACTTC. It yields the protein CASSDRGVVSVYF. The chain has TRBV2 and TRBJ2-7; 8 nucleotides match TRBD1. J lost 13 bases, V lost 6 bases, and 14 bases had no gene match. The CDR3 covers 13 residues. Germline V CDR1 and CDR2: SNHLY, FYNNEI.

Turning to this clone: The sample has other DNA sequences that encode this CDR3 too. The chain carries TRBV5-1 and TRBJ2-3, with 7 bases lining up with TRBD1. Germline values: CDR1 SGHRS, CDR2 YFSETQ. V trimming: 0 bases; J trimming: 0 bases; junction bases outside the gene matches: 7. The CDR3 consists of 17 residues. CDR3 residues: CASSLGHRDRSTDTQYF. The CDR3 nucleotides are TGCGCCAGCAGCTTGGGTCACCGGGACAGAAGCACAGATACGCAGTATTTT. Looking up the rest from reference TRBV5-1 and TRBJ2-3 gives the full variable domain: KAGVTQTPRYLIKTRGQQVTLSCSPISGHRSVSWYQQTPGQGLQFLFEYFSETQRNKGNFPGRFSGRQFSNSRSEMNVSTLELGDSALYLCASSLGHRDRSTDTQYFGPGTRLTVL.

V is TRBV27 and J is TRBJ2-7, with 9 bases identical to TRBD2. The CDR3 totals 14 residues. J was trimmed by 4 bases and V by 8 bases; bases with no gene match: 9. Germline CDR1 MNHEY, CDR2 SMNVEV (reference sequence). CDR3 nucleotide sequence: TGTGCCAGCGAAAGGCGGGGGGGGCTTTACGAGCAGTACTTC. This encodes CASERRGGLYEQYF.

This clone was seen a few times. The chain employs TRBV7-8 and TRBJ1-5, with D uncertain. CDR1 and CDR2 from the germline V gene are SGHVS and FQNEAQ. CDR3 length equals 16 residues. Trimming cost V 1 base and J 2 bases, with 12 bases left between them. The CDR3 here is CASSLVGPFGNQPQHF. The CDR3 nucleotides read TGTGCCAGCAGCTTAGTTGGCCCATTCGGCAATCAGCCCCAGCATTTT.

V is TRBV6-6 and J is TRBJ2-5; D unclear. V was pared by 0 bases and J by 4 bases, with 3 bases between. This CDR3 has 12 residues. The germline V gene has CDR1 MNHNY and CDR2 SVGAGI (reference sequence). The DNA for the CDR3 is TGTGCCAGCAGTTACTCGAGAGAGACCCAGTACTTC. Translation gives CASSYSRETQYF.

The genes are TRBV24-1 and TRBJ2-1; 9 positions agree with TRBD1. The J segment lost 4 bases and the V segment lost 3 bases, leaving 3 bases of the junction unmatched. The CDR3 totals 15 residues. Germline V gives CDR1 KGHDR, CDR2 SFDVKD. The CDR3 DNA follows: TGTGCCACCAGTGATACAGGGGGCAGGTACAATGAGCAGTTCTTC. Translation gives CATSDTGGRYNEQFF.

The CDR3 sequence is CASSYGTGSTGELFF. In nucleotides, the CDR3 is TGTGCCAGCAGTTACGGGACAGGGTCGACCGGGGAGCTGTTTTTT. The rearrangement uses TRBV6-2 or TRBV6-3 and TRBJ2-2; the match to TRBD1 covers 9 bases. Germline CDR1 reads MNHEY; CDR2 reads SVGEGT. Trimming cost V 2 bases and J 5 bases; bases outside gene matches: 3. CDR3 length: 15 residues.

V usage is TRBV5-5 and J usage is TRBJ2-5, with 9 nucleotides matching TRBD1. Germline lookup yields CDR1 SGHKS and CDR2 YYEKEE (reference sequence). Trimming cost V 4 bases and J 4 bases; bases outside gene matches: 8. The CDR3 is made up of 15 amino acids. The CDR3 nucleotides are TGTGCCAGCAGCAAGACAGGGGGTCTGGGAGAGACCCAGTACTTC. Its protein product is CASSKTGGLGETQYF.

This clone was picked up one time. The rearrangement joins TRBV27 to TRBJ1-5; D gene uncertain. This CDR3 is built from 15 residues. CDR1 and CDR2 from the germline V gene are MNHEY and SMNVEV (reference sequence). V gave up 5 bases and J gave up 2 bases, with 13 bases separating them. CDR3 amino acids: CASSPLYRGNQPQHF. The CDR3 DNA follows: TGTGCCAGCAGTCCCCTATACAGAGGCAATCAGCCCCAGCATTTT.

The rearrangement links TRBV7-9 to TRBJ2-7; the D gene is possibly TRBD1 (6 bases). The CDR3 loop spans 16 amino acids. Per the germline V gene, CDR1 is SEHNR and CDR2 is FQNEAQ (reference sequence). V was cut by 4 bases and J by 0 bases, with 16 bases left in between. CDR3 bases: TGTGCCAGCAGCTCAGCCAGGGGCGAGGACTCCTACGAGCAGTACTTC. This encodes CASSSARGEDSYEQYF.

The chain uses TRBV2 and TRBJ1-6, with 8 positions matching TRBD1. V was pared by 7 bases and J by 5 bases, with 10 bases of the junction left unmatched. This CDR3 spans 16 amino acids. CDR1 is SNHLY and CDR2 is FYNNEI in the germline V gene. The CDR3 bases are TGTGCCAGCAATTTTCAGGGGGCAAAAAATAATTCACCCCTCCACTTT. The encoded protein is CASNFQGAKNNSPLHF.

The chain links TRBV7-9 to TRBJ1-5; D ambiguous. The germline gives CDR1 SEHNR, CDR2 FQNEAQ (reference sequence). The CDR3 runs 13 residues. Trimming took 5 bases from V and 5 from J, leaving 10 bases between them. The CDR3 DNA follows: TGTGCCAGCAGCCCCACTATCGATCAGCCCCAGCATTTT. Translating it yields CASSPTIDQPQHF. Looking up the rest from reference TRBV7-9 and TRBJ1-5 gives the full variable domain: DTGVSQNPRHKITKRGQNVTFRCDPISEHNRLYWYRQTLGQGPEFLTYFQNEAQLEKSRLLSDRFSAERPKGSFSTLEIQRTEQGDSAMYLCASSPTIDQPQHFGDGTRLSIL.

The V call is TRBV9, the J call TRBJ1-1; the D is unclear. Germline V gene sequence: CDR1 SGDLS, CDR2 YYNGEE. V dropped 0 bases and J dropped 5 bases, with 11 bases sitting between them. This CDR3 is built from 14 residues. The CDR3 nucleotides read TGTGCCAGCAGCGTAGACCCGGGTGAGACTGAAGCTTTCTTT. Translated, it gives CASSVDPGETEAFF.

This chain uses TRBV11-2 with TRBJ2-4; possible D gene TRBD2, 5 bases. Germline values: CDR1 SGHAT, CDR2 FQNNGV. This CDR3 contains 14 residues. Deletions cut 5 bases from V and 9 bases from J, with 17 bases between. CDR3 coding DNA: TGTGCCAGCAGCCCCCTTCGGGGAACGTTCATTCAGTACTTC. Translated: CASSPLRGTFIQYF.

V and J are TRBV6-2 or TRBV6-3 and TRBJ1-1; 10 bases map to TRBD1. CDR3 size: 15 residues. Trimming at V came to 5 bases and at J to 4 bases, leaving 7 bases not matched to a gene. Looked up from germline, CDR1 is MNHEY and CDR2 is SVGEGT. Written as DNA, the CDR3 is TGTGCCAGCAGTGCCCCGGGACAGGGGCCCACTGAAGCTTTCTTT. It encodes CASSAPGQGPTEAFF.